This is a list of T cell receptor beta chains from one sample in a study of blood T cell repertoires in COVID-19. Clones were sequenced by immunoSEQ multiplex PCR, and TCRdb holds only the in-frame ones, with some missing. The sample contains roughly 250,000 clones, around 90% of which appear only once. The source material was PBMCs or T cells enriched from blood (not recorded which). The receptors come from a woman between 35 and 50 years old who had been exposed to COVID-19. CDR3s include the opening cysteine and the closing phenylalanine or tryptophan. A D gene is named only where the DNA matches it firmly. A clone size is listed for some rows: how often the clone was seen (once, few, many), or a class if it is expanded.

>TRBV28|TRBD1|TRBJ1-5|.
TGTGCCAGCAGTTTTAACAGGGGCGACAATCAGCCCCAGCATTTT
CASSFNRGDNQPQHF
>TRBV24-1|TRBD1|TRBJ1-2|.
TGTGCCACCAGTGATCCGACAGGGCCCTATGGCTACACCTTC
CATSDPTGPYGYTF
>TRBV4-2|.|TRBJ1-4|once
TGTGCCAGCAGCCAACAGGGGACGGGAACTAATGAAAAACTGTTTTTT
CASSQQGTGTNEKLFF
>TRBV6-4|.|TRBJ2-3|few
TGTGCCAGCAGTATCGACTCATTTAGGACAGATACGCAGTATTTT
CASSIDSFRTDTQYF
>TRBV28|.|TRBJ1-5|.
TGTGCCAGCAGTTTGAGAGGCAAAGTTCAGCCCCAGCATTTT
CASSLRGKVQPQHF
>TRBV7-2|TRBD2|TRBJ2-5|.
TGTGCCAGCAGCTCGCCGCTAGCGGGGGGACGGGAGACCCAGTACTTC
CASSSPLAGGRETQYF
>TRBV15|TRBD2|TRBJ2-5|.
TGTGCCACCAGCAGAAGGGGCGGGAGGGGTCCCGAGACCCAGTACTTC
CATSRRGGRGPETQYF
>TRBV7-3|TRBD2|TRBJ2-3|.
TGTGCCAGCAGCTTAACCCCAGCGGGGGTAGGAGATACGCAGTATTTT
CASSLTPAGVGDTQYF
>TRBV2|.|TRBJ2-3|.
TGTGCCAGCAGTCGAGCAGGATGGCTGGATACGCAGTATTTT
CASSRAGWLDTQYF
>TRBV28|.|TRBJ1-5|.
TGTGCCAGCAGTTTATTTGAGGGAGGCAATCAGCCCCAGCATTTT
CASSLFEGGNQPQHF
>TRBV18|TRBD1|TRBJ2-3|.
TGTGCCAGCTCACCCCCGGACAGGGCAGATACGCAGTATTTT
CASSPPDRADTQYF
>TRBV5-1|.|TRBJ1-1|.
TGTGCCAGCAGCCCCGGGACGGGACAGAACACTGAAGCTTTCTTT
CASSPGTGQNTEAFF
>TRBV7-9|TRBD2|TRBJ2-1|.
TGTGCCAGCAGCCAATTAGCGGGACCCTCCTACAATGAGCAGTTCTTC
CASSQLAGPSYNEQFF
>TRBV7-9|TRBD1|TRBJ2-7|.
TGTGCCAGCAGCTTTCAGGGGGTTGGCTACGAGCAGTACTTC
CASSFQGVGYEQYF
>TRBV6-5|.|TRBJ1-5|.
TGTGCCAGCAGTTCCTGGACAGACAGCAATCAGCCCCAGCATTTT
CASSSWTDSNQPQHF
>TRBV7-9|.|TRBJ2-7|.
TGTGCCAGCAGCTTAGACCCAGGGGACGAGCAGTACTTC
CASSLDPGDEQYF
>TRBV7-3|.|TRBJ2-2|.
TGTGCCAGCACCCCCGGAGGTGTCGGCACCGGGGAGCTGTTTTTT
CASTPGGVGTGELFF
>TRBV7-2|TRBD1|TRBJ1-2|.
TGTGCCAGCAGCTTAGGGCAGGGGGCCATCTATGGCTACACCTTC
CASSLGQGAIYGYTF
>TRBV15|.|TRBJ2-1|once
TGTGCCACCAGCAGAGAGGTTGCAGGGGACAATGAGCAGTTCTTC
CATSREVAGDNEQFF
>TRBV6-5|TRBD1|TRBJ1-5|.
TGTGCCAGCAGTTACTATTACAGGGGGGGCAATCAGCCCCAGCATTTT
CASSYYYRGGNQPQHF
>TRBV19|.|TRBJ2-7|.
TGTGCCAGTAGTCGTACAGGGGGGGCCTACGAGCAGTACTTC
CASSRTGGAYEQYF
>TRBV7-9|.|TRBJ1-3|.
TGTGCCAGCAGCGAAACATCTGGAAACACCATATATTTT
CASSETSGNTIYF
>TRBV6-5|TRBD1|TRBJ1-6|.
TGTGCCAGCAGTCGAACAGGGGGCGGTAATTCACCCCTCCACTTT
CASSRTGGGNSPLHF
>TRBV7-3|TRBD2|TRBJ2-7|.
TGTGCCAGCAGCATAGCGGGGGGGAGCTACGAGCAGTACTTC
CASSIAGGSYEQYF
>TRBV28|.|TRBJ1-3|once
TGTGCCAGCAGCACTGGAAACACCATATATTTT
CASSTGNTIYF
>TRBV27|TRBD1|TRBJ1-6|.
TGTGCCAGTCGACAGGGGCATAATTCACCCCTCCACTTT
CASRQGHNSPLHF
>TRBV2|.|TRBJ1-2|.
TGTGCCAGCTCTTCCTATGGCTACACCTTC
CASSSYGYTF
>TRBV18|.|TRBJ2-1|.
TGTGCCAGCTCACCCCCGAGGGCCAGCCCCAATGAGCAGTTCTTC
CASSPPRASPNEQFF
>TRBV11-3|.|TRBJ1-1|once
TGTGCCAGCAGCTTAGGGGTCCTAGGTATCACTGAAGCTTTCTTT
CASSLGVLGITEAFF
>TRBV7-2|.|TRBJ2-3|.
TGTGCCAGCAGCTGGCTCGCTTGGGATACGCAGTATTTT
CASSWLAWDTQYF
>TRBV7-2|.|TRBJ1-1|.
TGTGCCAGCAGCTTAGGAGGGAGAAGTACTGAAGCTTTCTTT
CASSLGGRSTEAFF
>TRBV5-4|TRBD2|TRBJ2-3|.
TGTGCCAGCAGCTTAGCGGGGGGGCTCGGGAATACGCAGTATTTT
CASSLAGGLGNTQYF
>TRBV6-4|.|TRBJ2-5|.
TGTGCCAGCAGCCCCCGGGCTAGCACTACCCTAACGACCCAGTACTTC
CASSPRASTTLTTQYF
>TRBV14|TRBD2|TRBJ2-5|.
TGTGCCAGCAGCCAAGACCTAGCGGGACGGCGGGCCGAGACCCAGTACTTC
CASSQDLAGRRAETQYF
>TRBV6-2/TRBV6-3|.|TRBJ1-5|.
TGTGCCAGCAGTCCCCAAACGATGGGCCTTCAGCCCCAGCATTTT
CASSPQTMGLQPQHF
>TRBV5-1|.|TRBJ2-1|.
TGCGCCAGCAGCTTGGGCGACAACTACAATGAGCAGTTCTTC
CASSLGDNYNEQFF
>TRBV7-2|.|TRBJ1-1|.
TGTGCCAGCAGCCCGAGACAAAATGAAGCTTTCTTT
CASSPRQNEAFF
>TRBV9|.|TRBJ2-1|.
TGTGCCAGCAGTTACAGGGAAAATGAGCAGTTCTTC
CASSYRENEQFF
>TRBV24-1|TRBD1|TRBJ2-1|.
TGTGCCACCAGTGACGGTGACAGGGATGAGCAGTTCTTC
CATSDGDRDEQFF
>TRBV25-1|TRBD1|TRBJ1-2|.
TGTGCCAGCAGTGCCTCAGGGACAGAGAGGTATGGCTACACCTTC
CASSASGTERYGYTF
>TRBV29-1|.|TRBJ2-5|.
TGCAGCGGCCAAAGGGGTTACCAAGAGACCCAGTACTTC
CSGQRGYQETQYF
>TRBV18|.|TRBJ2-2|.
TGTGCCAGCTCATTCGGGGACACCGGGGAGCTGTTTTTT
CASSFGDTGELFF
>TRBV6-2/TRBV6-3|TRBD1|TRBJ1-5|.
TGTGCCAGCAGTCCCTGGGGACAGGGGGATCAGCCCCAGCATTTT
CASSPWGQGDQPQHF
>TRBV27|TRBD1|TRBJ1-2|.
TGTGCCAGCAGGAACACCGGGACAGCCTATGGCTACACCTTC
CASRNTGTAYGYTF